These 31 T cell receptor beta chains originate from one sample sequenced in a study of blood T cell repertoires in COVID-19. Profiling relied on immunoSEQ multiplex PCR, and the TCRdb table lists in-frame clones only, not all of them. The top ten clones hold just over 3% of a sample with roughly 240,000 clones, about 90% of them seen once. The sample comprised peripheral blood. These receptors all come from a woman aged 25 to 39 who had recovered from COVID-19.

The gene calls are TRBV18 and TRBJ1-2; possibly TRBD1 for D (6 bases). Trimming took off 2 bases at V and 3 bases at J, with 10 bases between the two ends. Germline values: CDR1 KGHSH, CDR2 LQKENI. CDR3 size: 14 residues. The CDR3: CASSPNTGYYGYTF. DNA of the CDR3: TGTGCCAGCTCACCAAACACAGGGTACTATGGCTACACCTTC.

The rearrangement joins TRBV5-6 to TRBJ2-3, with D perhaps matching TRBD2 (6 bases). The CDR3 spans 15 residues. V gave up 4 bases and J gave up 0 bases, with 12 bases separating them. The germline CDR1 and CDR2 sequences are SGHDT and YYEEEE. CDR3 sequence (DNA): TGTGCCAGCAGCGGCTTGCGGGGCAGCACAGATACGCAGTATTTT. Protein: CASSGLRGSTDTQYF. Variable domain in full (rest from reference TRBV5-6 and TRBJ2-3): DAGVTQSPTHLIKTRGQQVTLRCSPKSGHDTVSWYQQALGQGPQFIFQYYEEEERQRGNFPDRFSGHQFPNYSSELNVNALLLGDSALYLCASSGLRGSTDTQYFGPGTRLTVL.

The V gene is TRBV20-1, the J gene TRBJ1-1; D not certain. V lost 2 bases to trimming and J lost 2 bases, with 3 bases between them. Germline CDR1 is DFQATT and CDR2 is SNEGSKA (reference sequence). CDR3 length equals 11 residues. In nucleotides, the CDR3 is TGCAGTGCTAGACTCAACACTGAAGCTTTCTTT. It translates to CSARLNTEAFF.

The chain links TRBV18 to TRBJ2-3; tentatively, D is TRBD2 (5 bases). V gave up 5 bases and J gave up 5 bases, with 14 bases separating them. The CDR3 consists of 14 residues. Germline assignment: CDR1 KGHSH and CDR2 LQKENI. The CDR3 DNA reads as TGTGCCAGCTCAGAGACGTCTGGGAGAGATACGCAGTATTTT. Translation gives CASSETSGRDTQYF.

The J gene is TRBJ1-4, the V gene TRBV13; 8 bases are shared with TRBD1. The V gene's germline CDR1 is PRHDT and CDR2 FYEKMQ (reference sequence). CDR3 length equals 15 residues. J lost 5 bases, V lost 4 bases, and 6 bases had no gene match. CDR3 protein: CASSSDRGPNEKLFF. The DNA of the CDR3 is TGTGCCAGCAGCTCCGACAGGGGACCAAATGAAAAACTGTTTTTT.

Notes on this clone: The identical CDR3 is also encoded by other nucleotide sequences in the sample. The chain couples TRBV6-5 to TRBJ1-1; TRBD1 is a possible D gene (5 bases). The CDR3 spans 11 residues. Germline V CDR1 and CDR2: MNHEY, SVGAGI. Trimming took 6 bases from V and 3 from J, leaving 5 bases between them. The DNA for the CDR3 is TGTGCCAGCAGCAGGGACACTGAAGCTTTCTTT. As protein: CASSRDTEAFF.

This clone is a singleton in its sample. This chain uses TRBV9 with TRBJ2-2, with 7 positions matching TRBD2. CDR1 SGDLS and CDR2 YYNGEE come from the germline V gene. CDR3 length equals 14 residues. With V trimmed by 7 bases and J by 7 bases, 10 bases remained unmatched. CDR3 loop: CASALTGGSGELFF. The CDR3 nucleotides read TGTGCCAGCGCTCTAACGGGGGGAAGCGGGGAGCTGTTTTTT.

This rearrangement joins TRBV29-1 to TRBJ2-2, with D perhaps TRBD2 (6 bases). The germline V and J ends were trimmed by 7 bases and 6 bases, with 15 bases remaining between them. Germline loops: CDR1 SQVTM, CDR2 ANQGSEA. CDR3 size: 13 residues. The CDR3 loop is CSAKEGGSGELFF. The CDR3 DNA sequence: TGCAGCGCCAAGGAGGGTGGGTCCGGGGAGCTGTTTTTT.

The chain joins TRBV28 to TRBJ1-2, with 9 positions matching TRBD1. The V segment lost 3 bases and the J segment 4 bases; nucleotides outside the gene matches: 12. The CDR3 spans 17 residues. Germline CDR1 reads MDHEN; CDR2 reads SYDVKM. In nucleotides, the CDR3 is TGTGCCAGCAGTTTCCTTAGGACAGGGGCGAGGGGCTATGGCTACACCTTC. This sequence encodes CASSFLRTGARGYGYTF.

The chain is built from TRBV10-1 and TRBJ2-3; D gene ambiguous. Trimming removed 4 bases from V and 2 bases from J, with 10 bases in between. The germline CDR1 and CDR2 sequences are WNHNN and SYGVQD (reference sequence). The CDR3 is 14 amino acids. CDR3 residues: CASSAETNTDTQYF. CDR3 DNA: TGCGCCAGCAGTGCAGAGACAAACACAGATACGCAGTATTTT.

V is TRBV5-1 and J is TRBJ2-5, with no clear D. This CDR3 has 15 residues. V was cut by 3 bases and J by 0 bases, with 12 bases left in between. Germline V gene sequence: CDR1 SGHRS, CDR2 YFSETQ. In DNA form, the CDR3 reads TGCGCCAGCAGCTCCGGTACAGAGTACCAAGAGACCCAGTACTTC. Its translation is CASSSGTEYQETQYF.

This chain connects TRBV12-3 or TRBV12-4 to TRBJ2-1; TRBD1 matches 7 bases. This CDR3 is 13 amino acids long. J gave up 9 bases and V 5 bases, and 7 bases lay outside the gene matches. The CDR3: CASSQQGYGEQFF. CDR3 nucleotides: TGTGCCAGCAGTCAACAGGGGTACGGTGAGCAGTTCTTC.

The chain employs TRBV2 and TRBJ2-1, with a possible D match to TRBD1 (5 bases). With 5 bases removed from V and 7 bases from J, the gap between germline ends came to 15 bases. CDR3 length: 14 amino acids. CDR1 is SNHLY, CDR2 FYNNEI, per germline. CDR3 nucleotides: TGTGCCAGCAGTCAAAACCGCAGGGTTAATGAGCAGTTCTTC. It yields the protein CASSQNRRVNEQFF.

This clone was counted a few times. The chain joins TRBV4-1 to TRBJ1-1, with D unresolved. The CDR3 is 19 amino acids. Germline-derived CDR1 and CDR2 are MGHRA and YSYEKL. Trimming shortened V by 1 base and J by 0 bases, and 21 bases separated the two germline ends. DNA for the CDR3: TGCGCCAGCAGCCAAGTTTGGGCAGGAGGAGCGCAGATGAACACTGAAGCTTTCTTT. Translating gives CASSQVWAGGAQMNTEAFF.

The chain carries TRBV7-8 and TRBJ1-1, with D uncertain. The CDR3 is 13 amino acids. The germline V gene encodes CDR1 SGHVS and CDR2 FQNEAQ. The V end was cut by 6 bases, the J end by 5 bases, with 13 bases between. The CDR3 here is CASRLTEYTEAFF. The CDR3 DNA reads as TGTGCCAGCAGATTAACAGAGTATACTGAAGCTTTCTTT.

The chain employs TRBV7-2 and TRBJ1-2; D possibly corresponds to TRBD1 (6 bases). CDR3 length equals 15 residues. V gave up 5 bases and J gave up 2 bases, with 15 bases separating them. Germline V gives CDR1 SGHTA, CDR2 FQGNSA. The CDR3: CASSMNSGVNYGYTF. CDR3 bases: TGTGCCAGCAGCATGAATTCAGGGGTGAACTATGGCTACACCTTC.

The gene calls are TRBV20-1 and TRBJ2-1; the D gene is possibly TRBD2 (5 bases). V was clipped by 0 bases and J by 10 bases, with 7 bases between them. CDR1 and CDR2 from the germline V gene are DFQATT and SNEGSKA (reference sequence). The length of the CDR3 is 11 residues. The CDR3 region has the DNA TGCAGTGCTAGAGACCCGGGGGAGCAGTTCTTC. This codes for CSARDPGEQFF.

This chain uses TRBV7-8 with TRBJ1-4; 9 bases fit TRBD1. Germline CDR1 is SGHVS and CDR2 is FQNEAQ. J gave up 7 bases and V 5 bases, and 2 bases lay outside the gene matches. The CDR3 sequence is 13 residues long. The DNA of the CDR3 is TGTGCCAGCAGCGGGGACAGGGCTGAAAAACTGTTTTTT. As protein: CASSGDRAEKLFF. The whole variable domain, remainder taken from reference TRBV7-8 and TRBJ1-4, is GAGVSQSPRYKVAKRGQDVALRCDPISGHVSLFWYQQALGQGPEFLTYFQNEAQLDKSGLPSDRFFAERPEGSVSTLKIQRTQQEDSAVYLCASSGDRAEKLFFGSGTQLSVL.

The V and J genes are TRBV5-5 and TRBJ1-6, with no clear D. Trimming took off 4 bases at V and 8 bases at J, with 16 bases between the two ends. The CDR3 totals 15 residues. The germline V gene encodes CDR1 SGHKS and CDR2 YYEKEE (reference sequence). The CDR3 sequence: CASSKTGSIDSPLHF. The CDR3 DNA is TGTGCCAGCAGCAAGACCGGGTCCATCGATTCACCCCTCCACTTT.

The J gene is TRBJ2-7, the V gene TRBV9, with D possibly being TRBD2 (5 bases). Germline assignment: CDR1 SGDLS and CDR2 YYNGEE. V dropped 0 bases and J dropped 7 bases, with 14 bases sitting between them. This CDR3 spans 14 amino acids. CDR3 sequence: CASSVEGSSGEQYF. The CDR3 DNA is TGTGCCAGCAGCGTAGAAGGCTCCTCGGGGGAGCAGTACTTC.

The chain carries TRBV7-2 and TRBJ2-2; 7 nucleotides line up with TRBD2. J lost 5 bases, V lost 6 bases, and 9 bases had no gene match. Germline V gene lookup returns CDR1 SGHTA and CDR2 FQGNSA. CDR3 length equals 15 residues. The CDR3 region is CASRSGLVVTGELFF. The CDR3, as DNA: TGTGCCAGCAGAAGCGGACTAGTTGTTACCGGGGAGCTGTTTTTT.

This clone was observed a few times. The rearrangement joins TRBV13 to TRBJ2-7, with 9 bases identical to TRBD2. There are 18 residues in the CDR3. Unmatched junction bases numbered 9, after V lost 0 bases and J lost 0 bases. The V gene's germline CDR1 is PRHDT and CDR2 FYEKMQ (reference sequence). CDR3 loop: CASSLGLLAGPSSYEQYF. CDR3 DNA: TGTGCCAGCAGCTTAGGCCTCCTAGCGGGGCCTAGCTCCTACGAGCAGTACTTC.

CDR3 DNA: TGTGCCACCCGAGCCGGGACAGGCAATAGCAATCAGCCCCAGCATTTT. This codes for CATRAGTGNSNQPQHF. The J gene is TRBJ1-5, the V gene TRBV10-3; 8 nucleotides agree with TRBD1. Germline lookup yields CDR1 ENHRY and CDR2 SYGVKD. The CDR3 spans 16 residues. V shed 10 bases, J shed 0 bases, and the junction held 11 bases outside the gene matches.

This clone was counted once. This chain uses TRBV7-9 with TRBJ2-3; the match to TRBD2 covers 7 bases. This CDR3 is 14 amino acids long. The trim removed 1 base at V and 4 bases at J, leaving 2 bases unmatched. CDR1 and CDR2 (germline): SEHNR, FQNEAQ (reference sequence). CDR3 region: CASSLGEGPDTQYF. CDR3 sequence (DNA): TGTGCCAGCAGCTTAGGGGAGGGGCCAGATACGCAGTATTTT.

In this sample, this clone turned up a few times. The rearrangement links TRBV27 to TRBJ2-4, with D perhaps matching TRBD1 (6 bases). Germline CDR1 is MNHEY and CDR2 is SMNVEV (reference sequence). There are 16 residues in the CDR3. V was shortened by 3 bases and J by 5 bases, with 17 bases between the two germline ends. The CDR3 region is CASSFRGPGAENIQYF. CDR3 in DNA: TGTGCCAGCAGTTTCCGGGGCCCAGGGGCTGAAAACATTCAGTACTTC.

V is TRBV5-1 and J is TRBJ2-5; 14 nucleotides match TRBD2. V lost 5 bases and J lost 2; bases outside the gene matches: 8. Germline lookup yields CDR1 SGHRS and CDR2 YFSETQ. CDR3 length equals 17 residues. CDR3 protein: CASRYGLAGGDQETQYF. CDR3 DNA sequence: TGCGCCAGCAGATATGGACTAGCGGGGGGTGATCAAGAGACCCAGTACTTC.

The chain is built from TRBV30 and TRBJ2-5, with 8 bases fitting TRBD1. The V gene's germline CDR1 is GTSNPN and CDR2 SVGIG (reference sequence). The CDR3 consists of 13 residues. Trimming cost V 1 base and J 4 bases; bases outside gene matches: 2. This chain's CDR3 is CAWSDGQGETQYF. The CDR3 region has the DNA TGTGCCTGGAGTGACGGACAGGGAGAGACCCAGTACTTC.

The chain uses TRBV9 and TRBJ1-4, with TRBD1 as a possible D gene (6 bases). Trimming left V 0 bases short and J 8 bases short, with 17 bases between. This CDR3 is built from 16 residues. CDR1 is SGDLS, CDR2 YYNGEE, per germline. CDR3 amino acids: CASSVGSGQEGEKLFF. The CDR3, as DNA: TGTGCCAGCAGCGTAGGGTCGGGACAAGAGGGCGAAAAACTGTTTTTT.

The chain carries TRBV4-3 and TRBJ1-1, with D unresolved. V was cut by 1 base and J by 0 bases, with 12 bases left in between. The V gene's germline CDR1 is LGHNA and CDR2 YSLEER. This CDR3 has 16 amino acids. The CDR3 loop is CASSQVQQLMNTEAFF. CDR3 nucleotides: TGCGCCAGCAGCCAAGTTCAACAGCTCATGAACACTGAAGCTTTCTTT.

This sequence joins TRBV2 and TRBJ2-7; 8 nucleotides align to TRBD1. V shed 5 bases and J 4 bases; nucleotides not matched to a gene: 4. The CDR3 has 13 amino acids. Germline lookup yields CDR1 SNHLY and CDR2 FYNNEI. The DNA of the CDR3 is TGTGCCAGCAGTCGGACAGGGCCGTACGAGCAGTACTTC. The encoded protein is CASSRTGPYEQYF.

This sequence joins TRBV7-9 and TRBJ2-7; possibly TRBD1 for D (6 bases). Germline assignment: CDR1 SEHNR and CDR2 FQNEAQ (reference sequence). Trimming took 4 bases from V and 0 from J, leaving 16 bases between them. The CDR3 has 16 amino acids. The CDR3 DNA reads TGTGCCAGCAGCTATAACCCCGGGACACTCTCCTACGAGCAGTACTTC. It encodes CASSYNPGTLSYEQYF.